The rows below give T cell receptor beta chains drawn from one sample of a study of T cells in Graves' hyperthyroidism and ophthalmopathy. TCRdb re-derived calls from the multiplex PCR reads in MiXCR, one entry per CDR3 protein. The data show 280,000 or so distinct CDR3 sequences, about 15% seen once. The sequenced sample consisted of blood. The origin of the receptors is a woman aged 45-60 years with Graves' hyperthyroidism that later progressed to Graves' ophthalmopathy. Each CDR3 is given with its conserved first and last residue. Fields, in order: CDR3 length, J gene, clone size, D gene, V gene, CDR3 DNA, CDR3 protein. The D gene is left open where the match is weak. Where a row states a size, it is once, few, many or the class of an expanded clone; other rows omit it.

length: 16; J: TRBJ2-5; size: many; D: TRBD2; V: TRBV6-1; DNA: TGTGCCAGCAAAAGGGGACTAGCGGGAGATTGGGAGACCCAGTACTTC; CDR3: CASKRGLAGDWETQYF
length: 13; J: TRBJ1-5; size: few; D: -; V: TRBV20-1; DNA: TGCAGTGCTAGCGAGGACCCCAATCAGCCCCAGCATTTT; CDR3: CSASEDPNQPQHF
length: 14; J: TRBJ2-3; size: -; D: -; V: TRBV5-4; DNA: TGTGCCAGCAGAGGCGGGGCTAGCACAGATACGCAGTATTTT; CDR3: CASRGGASTDTQYF
length: 15; J: TRBJ1-1; size: many; D: -; V: TRBV27; DNA: TGTGCCAGCAGTTTATCCGCAGGAGGGAACACTGAAGCTTTCTTT; CDR3: CASSLSAGGNTEAFF
length: 13; J: TRBJ2-7; size: many; D: -; V: TRBV29-1; DNA: TGCAGCGTTGAAAGGGACTCAAACTACGAGCAGTACTTC; CDR3: CSVERDSNYEQYF
length: 15; J: TRBJ2-5; size: many; D: -; V: TRBV5-1; DNA: TGCGCCAGCAGCTCAATCGGGACACCCCAAGAGACCCAGTACTTC; CDR3: CASSSIGTPQETQYF
length: 14; J: TRBJ1-1; size: -; D: -; V: TRBV5-1; DNA: TGCGCCAGCAGCTTAGGAGGGGTGGGGACTGAAGCTTTCTTT; CDR3: CASSLGGVGTEAFF
length: 16; J: TRBJ1-6; size: -; D: TRBD1; V: TRBV4-1; DNA: TGCGCCAGCAGCCAAGGCCCCGGGACAGGGACTTCACCCCTCCACTTT; CDR3: CASSQGPGTGTSPLHF
length: 15; J: TRBJ2-1; size: -; D: -; V: TRBV2; DNA: TGTGCCAGCAGGAGGCAGGATCTCGAATACAATGAGCAGTTCTTC; CDR3: CASRRQDLEYNEQFF
length: 16; J: TRBJ1-5; size: -; D: -; V: TRBV20-1; DNA: TGCAGTGCTAGAGAAGGACGGCTTTATAGCAATCAGCCCCAGCATTTT; CDR3: CSAREGRLYSNQPQHF
length: 13; J: TRBJ2-1; size: many; D: -; V: TRBV5-1; DNA: TGCGCCAGCAGCTTGGCAGTCAATTATGAGCAGTTCTTC; CDR3: CASSLAVNYEQFF
length: 19; J: TRBJ2-3; size: many; D: TRBD2; V: TRBV6-5; DNA: TGTGCCAGCAGTTACTCCCCGGGACTAGCCACAGATAGCACAGATACGCAGTATTTT; CDR3: CASSYSPGLATDSTDTQYF
length: 14; J: TRBJ1-6; size: many; D: -; V: TRBV7-2; DNA: TGTGCCAGCAGCTGGACGGGATATAATTCACCCCTCCACTTT; CDR3: CASSWTGYNSPLHF
length: 13; J: TRBJ2-1; size: many; D: -; V: TRBV10-3; DNA: TGTGCCATCAGTGAGGGGCTTCAAAGTGAGCAGTTCTTC; CDR3: CAISEGLQSEQFF
length: 17; J: TRBJ2-1; size: -; D: TRBD1; V: TRBV4-1; DNA: TGCGCCAGCATCCACGATACAGGGGGTATGTGGGCCAATGAGCAGTTCTTC; CDR3: CASIHDTGGMWANEQFF
length: 16; J: TRBJ2-7; size: many; D: TRBD2; V: TRBV7-6; DNA: TGTGCCAGCAGCCGGAACTTGGGCGGGAGGCCCTCCGAGCAGTACTTC; CDR3: CASSRNLGGRPSEQYF
length: 16; J: TRBJ2-1; size: many; D: -; V: TRBV18; DNA: TGTGCCAGCTCACCACCGAATACTATCTCCTACAATGAGCAGTTCTTC; CDR3: CASSPPNTISYNEQFF
length: 15; J: TRBJ2-3; size: many; D: TRBD2; V: TRBV2; DNA: TGTGCCAGCAGTGAAAAGACTAGCGGGGATCCGGCGCAGTATTTT; CDR3: CASSEKTSGDPAQYF
length: 14; J: TRBJ1-2; size: few; D: -; V: TRBV10-3; DNA: TGTGCCATCAGTGAAGAAGTCACCTGGTATGGCTACACCTTC; CDR3: CAISEEVTWYGYTF
length: 15; J: TRBJ1-4; size: few; D: TRBD1; V: TRBV5-1; DNA: TGCGCCAGCAGCTTGATGGGGACAGGACAGGAAAAACTGTTTTTT; CDR3: CASSLMGTGQEKLFF
length: 12; J: TRBJ2-7; size: -; D: TRBD1; V: TRBV19; DNA: TGTGCCAGTCGAGACAGGGGGGGTGAGCAGTACTTC; CDR3: CASRDRGGEQYF
length: 13; J: TRBJ2-1; size: few; D: -; V: TRBV9; DNA: TGTGCCAGCAGCACGCCGGACAGATCTGAGCAGTTCTTC; CDR3: CASSTPDRSEQFF